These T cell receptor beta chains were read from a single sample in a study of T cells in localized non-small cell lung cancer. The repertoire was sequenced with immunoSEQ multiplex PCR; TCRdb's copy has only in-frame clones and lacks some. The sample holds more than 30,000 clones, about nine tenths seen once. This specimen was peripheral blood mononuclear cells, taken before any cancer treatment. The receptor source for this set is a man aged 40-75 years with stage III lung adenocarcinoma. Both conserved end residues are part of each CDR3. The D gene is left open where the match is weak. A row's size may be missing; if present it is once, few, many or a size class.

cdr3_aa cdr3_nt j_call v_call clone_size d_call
CAISESGEGRQPQHF TGTGCCATCAGTGAGTCAGGGGAAGGGCGGCAGCCCCAGCATTTT TRBJ1-5 TRBV10-3 - -
CASSEKYLGVGGYTF TGCGCCAGCAGCGAAAAGTACCTGGGGGTGGGAGGCTACACCTTC TRBJ1-2 TRBV5-4 - -
CAWSRTSGGLGTDTQYF TGTGCCTGGAGTCGGACTAGCGGGGGCCTGGGCACAGATACGCAGTATTTT TRBJ2-3 TRBV30 - TRBD2
CASSLGDTSYNEQFF TGCGCCAGCAGCTTAGGAGACACTTCCTACAATGAGCAGTTCTTC TRBJ2-1 TRBV5-1 few -
CASSSSGRTLDGYTF TGTGCCAGTAGTTCTAGCGGCAGGACTTTGGATGGCTACACCTTC TRBJ1-2 TRBV19 - -
CASSVGGLAGETQYF TGTGCCAGCAGCGTAGGGGGACTAGCAGGAGAGACCCAGTACTTC TRBJ2-5 TRBV28 - TRBD2
CASSVGIYEQYF TGTGCCAGCAGTGTGGGGATCTACGAGCAGTACTTC TRBJ2-7 TRBV2 once -
CASSLGRREAFF TGTGCCAGCAGCTTAGGGCGGCGTGAAGCTTTCTTT TRBJ1-1 TRBV11-3 - -
CASSPDNYGYTF TGTGCCAGCTCACCGGATAACTATGGCTACACCTTC TRBJ1-2 TRBV18 - -
CASSLSYWTGIDNSPLHF TGTGCCAGCAGCTTATCTTATTGGACAGGGATTGATAATTCACCCCTCCACTTT TRBJ1-6 TRBV13 - TRBD1
CASSPTGRVSSYEQYF TGTGCCAGCAGTCCTACGGGCAGGGTAAGCTCCTACGAGCAGTACTTC TRBJ2-7 TRBV28 - -
CASMRGAIQFF TGTGCCAGCATGAGGGGGGCGATCCAGTTCTTC TRBJ2-1 TRBV6-5 - -
CASRLQAGEAFF TGTGCCAGCAGGTTACAGGCGGGTGAAGCTTTCTTT TRBJ1-1 TRBV2 - -
CAWSVALVNTEAFF TGTGCCTGGAGTGTAGCCCTGGTCAACACTGAAGCTTTCTTT TRBJ1-1 TRBV30 - -
CASSPKGGTGELFF TGTGCCAGCAGCCCCAAGGGTGGGACCGGGGAGCTGTTTTTT TRBJ2-2 TRBV7-2 - -
CASSQGTLTGNTIYF TGCGCCAGCAGCCAAGGTACATTAACTGGAAACACCATATATTTT TRBJ1-3 TRBV4-3 - -
CASSEWGARITGANVLTF TGTGCCAGCAGCGAGTGGGGGGCGCGTATCACCGGGGCCAACGTCCTGACTTTC TRBJ2-6 TRBV2 - -
CSVVQGANTQYF TGCAGCGTTGTTCAGGGGGCAAATACGCAGTATTTT TRBJ2-3 TRBV29-1 once TRBD1
CASSVGPTSGVADTQYF TGTGCCAGCAGCGTGGGGCCGACTAGCGGGGTGGCTGATACGCAGTATTTT TRBJ2-3 TRBV7-8 - TRBD2
CASSNRGPGYEQYF TGTGCCAGCAGCAACCGGGGTCCCGGCTACGAGCAGTACTTC TRBJ2-7 TRBV7-3 - -
CASGRNGIQETQYF TGTGCTAGTGGCCGAAACGGGATTCAAGAGACCCAGTACTTC TRBJ2-5 TRBV12-5 - -
CSGTETGTYGYTF TGCAGCGGCACTGAAACAGGAACCTATGGCTACACCTTC TRBJ1-2 TRBV29-1 - -
CASSPERGRVSEQYF TGTGCCAGCAGCCCTGAAAGGGGAAGGGTAAGCGAGCAGTACTTC TRBJ2-7 TRBV5-4 - -
CASSKYRDRGLSDSTDTQYF TGTGCCAGCAGCAAATACCGGGACAGGGGGCTATCGGATAGCACAGATACGCAGTATTTT TRBJ2-3 TRBV21-1 - -
CAWREGQQSYEQYF TGTGCCTGGAGGGAGGGACAGCAAAGCTACGAGCAGTACTTC TRBJ2-7 TRBV30 - -
CSVATGIKNEKLFF TGCAGCGTTGCGACAGGGATAAAAAATGAAAAACTGTTTTTT TRBJ1-4 TRBV29-1 - TRBD1
CASSFRFFSGAREWGYTF TGTGCCAGCAGCTTCAGATTTTTTTCGGGGGCAAGGGAGTGGGGCTACACCTTC TRBJ1-2 TRBV5-5 - -
CASSLLGTGNNF TGTGCCAGCAGCTTACTTGGGACAGGGAACAACTTC TRBJ2-5 TRBV7-6 - TRBD1
CASSRVSDSQSRANVLTF TGTGCCAGCAGCAGAGTCTCTGACTCACAAAGTCGGGCCAACGTCCTGACTTTC TRBJ2-6 TRBV7-6 - -
CASSLRAGGYYNEQFF TGTGCCAGCAGCTTAAGAGCGGGGGGGTACTACAATGAGCAGTTCTTC TRBJ2-1 TRBV7-2 - TRBD2
CASSFRQSNYGYTF TGTGCCAGCAGCTTCCGACAGTCTAACTATGGCTACACCTTC TRBJ1-2 TRBV11-3 - -
CASSLVYNEQFF TGTGCCAGCAGCTTAGTATACAATGAGCAGTTCTTC TRBJ2-1 TRBV7-9 - -
CASSSGHSGANVLTF TGTGCCAGCAGCTCAGGACACTCTGGGGCCAACGTCCTGACTTTC TRBJ2-6 TRBV7-9 - -
CASSPEDREVAEAFF TGTGCCAGCTCACCCGAGGACAGGGAGGTGGCTGAAGCTTTCTTT TRBJ1-1 TRBV18 - TRBD1
CAWKTGIGANVLTF TGTGCCTGGAAGACAGGGATCGGGGCCAACGTCCTGACTTTC TRBJ2-6 TRBV30 - TRBD1
CASSPRARSTDTQYF TGTGCCAGCAGCCCCCGGGCGAGAAGCACAGATACGCAGTATTTT TRBJ2-3 TRBV11-3 - -
CASSIGRFGYTF TGTGCCAGTAGTATAGGAAGGTTTGGCTACACCTTC TRBJ1-2 TRBV19 - -